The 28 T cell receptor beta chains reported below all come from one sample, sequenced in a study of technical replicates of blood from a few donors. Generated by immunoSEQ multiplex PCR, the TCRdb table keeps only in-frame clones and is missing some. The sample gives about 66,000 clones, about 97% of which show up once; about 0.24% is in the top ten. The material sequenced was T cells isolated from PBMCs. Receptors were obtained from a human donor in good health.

The CDR3 DNA reads TGTGCCAGTAGTATTCCAGGCATACCTTCAGAGACCCAGTACTTC. Translated: CASSIPGIPSETQYF. This rearrangement joins TRBV19 to TRBJ2-5; D unclear. The CDR3 is 15 residues long. Germline CDR1 LNHDA, CDR2 SQIVND (reference sequence). Trimming shortened V by 3 bases and J by 4 bases, and 15 bases separated the two germline ends.

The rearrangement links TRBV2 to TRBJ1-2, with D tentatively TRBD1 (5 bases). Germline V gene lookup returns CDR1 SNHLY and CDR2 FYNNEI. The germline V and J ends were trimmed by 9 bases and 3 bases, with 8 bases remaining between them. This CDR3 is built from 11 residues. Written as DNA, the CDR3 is TGTGCCAGTTCGGGGGACTATGGCTACACCTTC. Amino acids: CASSGDYGYTF.

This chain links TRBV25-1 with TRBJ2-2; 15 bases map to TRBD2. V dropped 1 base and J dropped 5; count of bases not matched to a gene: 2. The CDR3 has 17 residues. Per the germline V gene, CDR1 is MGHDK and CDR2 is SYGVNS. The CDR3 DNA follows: TGTGCCAGCAGTGAATTGGGACTAGCGGGAGGTACCGGGGAGCTGTTTTTT. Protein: CASSELGLAGGTGELFF. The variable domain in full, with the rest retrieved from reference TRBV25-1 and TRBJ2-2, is EADIYQTPRYLVIGTGKKITLECSQTMGHDKMYWYQQDPGMELHLIHYSYGVNSTEKGDLSSESTVSRIRTEHFPLTLESARPSHTSQYLCASSELGLAGGTGELFFGEGSRLTVL.

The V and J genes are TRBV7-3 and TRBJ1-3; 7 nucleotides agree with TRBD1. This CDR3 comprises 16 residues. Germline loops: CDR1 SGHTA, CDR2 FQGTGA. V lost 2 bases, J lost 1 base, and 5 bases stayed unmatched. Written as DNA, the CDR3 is TGTGCCAGCAGCTTACAGGGACAGCCGTCTGGAAACACCATATATTTT. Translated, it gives CASSLQGQPSGNTIYF.

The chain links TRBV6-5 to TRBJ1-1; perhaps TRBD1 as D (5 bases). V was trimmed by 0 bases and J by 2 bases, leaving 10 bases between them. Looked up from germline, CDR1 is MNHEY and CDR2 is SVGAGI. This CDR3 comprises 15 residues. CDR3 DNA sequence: TGTGCCAGCAGTTACTCGATTGGGGCAAACACTGAAGCTTTCTTT. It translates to CASSYSIGANTEAFF.

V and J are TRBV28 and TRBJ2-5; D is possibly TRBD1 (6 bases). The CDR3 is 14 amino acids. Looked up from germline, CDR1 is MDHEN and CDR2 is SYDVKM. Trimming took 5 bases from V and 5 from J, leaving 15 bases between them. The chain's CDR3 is CASSLMGAGETQYF. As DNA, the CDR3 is TGTGCCAGCAGTCTTATGGGGGCTGGGGAGACCCAGTACTTC.

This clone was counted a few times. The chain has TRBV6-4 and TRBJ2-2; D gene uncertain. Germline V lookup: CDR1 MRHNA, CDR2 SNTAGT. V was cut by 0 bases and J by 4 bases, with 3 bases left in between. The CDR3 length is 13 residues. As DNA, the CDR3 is TGTGCCAGCAGTGACTCTAGCACCGGGGAGCTGTTTTTT. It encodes CASSDSSTGELFF.

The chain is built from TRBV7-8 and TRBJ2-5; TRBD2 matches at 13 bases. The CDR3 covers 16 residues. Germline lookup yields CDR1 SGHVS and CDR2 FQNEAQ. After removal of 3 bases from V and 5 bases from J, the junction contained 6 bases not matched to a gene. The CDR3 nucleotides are TGTGCCAGCAGCTTGGGACTAGCGGGACCTAGGGAGACCCAGTACTTC. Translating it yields CASSLGLAGPRETQYF.

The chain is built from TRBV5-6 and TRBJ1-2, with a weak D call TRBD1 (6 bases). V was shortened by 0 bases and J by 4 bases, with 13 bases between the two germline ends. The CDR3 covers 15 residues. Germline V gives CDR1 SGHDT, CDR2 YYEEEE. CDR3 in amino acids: CASSLATGIGYGYTF. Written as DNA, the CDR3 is TGTGCCAGCAGCTTGGCTACAGGGATCGGCTATGGCTACACCTTC.

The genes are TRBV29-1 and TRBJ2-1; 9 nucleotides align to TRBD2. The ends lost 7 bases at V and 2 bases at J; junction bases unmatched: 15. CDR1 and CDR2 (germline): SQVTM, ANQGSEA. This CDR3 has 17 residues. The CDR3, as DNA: TGCAGCGCTCCAAAGGGGGGTCCTAGCGGGACCTACAATGAGCAGTTCTTC. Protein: CSAPKGGPSGTYNEQFF.

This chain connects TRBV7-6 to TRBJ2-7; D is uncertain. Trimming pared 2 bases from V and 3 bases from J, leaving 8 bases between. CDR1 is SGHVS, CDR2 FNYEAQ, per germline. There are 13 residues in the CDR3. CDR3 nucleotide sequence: TGTGCCAGCAGCTTATATCCCCTCTACGAGCAGTACTTC. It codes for CASSLYPLYEQYF. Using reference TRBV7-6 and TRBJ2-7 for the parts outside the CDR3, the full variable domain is GAGVSQSPRYKVTKRGQDVALRCDPISGHVSLYWYRQALGQGPEFLTYFNYEAQQDKSGLPNDRFSAERPEGSISTLTIQRTEQRDSAMYRCASSLYPLYEQYFGPGTRLTVT.

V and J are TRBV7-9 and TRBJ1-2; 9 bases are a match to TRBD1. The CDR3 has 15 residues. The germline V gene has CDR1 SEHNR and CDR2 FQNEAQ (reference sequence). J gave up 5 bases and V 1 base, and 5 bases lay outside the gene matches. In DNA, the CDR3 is TGTGCCAGCAGCTTAGTGGACAGGGGCGCTTATGGCTACACCTTC. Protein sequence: CASSLVDRGAYGYTF.

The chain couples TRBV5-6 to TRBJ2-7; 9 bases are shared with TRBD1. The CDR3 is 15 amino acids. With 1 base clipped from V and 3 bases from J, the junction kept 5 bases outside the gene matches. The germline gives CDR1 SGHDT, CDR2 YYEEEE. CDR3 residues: CASSLPDRGSYEQYF. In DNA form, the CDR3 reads TGTGCCAGCAGCTTGCCGGACAGGGGTAGCTACGAGCAGTACTTC.

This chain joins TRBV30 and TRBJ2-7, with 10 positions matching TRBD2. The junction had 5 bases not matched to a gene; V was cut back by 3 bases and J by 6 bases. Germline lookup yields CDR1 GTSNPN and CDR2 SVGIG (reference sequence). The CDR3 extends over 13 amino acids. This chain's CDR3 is CAWSLAGVLEQYF. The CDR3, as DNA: TGTGCCTGGAGCCTAGCGGGAGTACTCGAGCAGTACTTC. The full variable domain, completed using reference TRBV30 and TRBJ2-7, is SQTIHQWPATLVQPVGSPLSLECTVEGTSNPNLYWYRQAAGRGLQLLFYSVGIGQISSEVPQNLSASRPQDRQFILSSKKLLLSDSGFYLCAWSLAGVLEQYFGPGTRLTVT.

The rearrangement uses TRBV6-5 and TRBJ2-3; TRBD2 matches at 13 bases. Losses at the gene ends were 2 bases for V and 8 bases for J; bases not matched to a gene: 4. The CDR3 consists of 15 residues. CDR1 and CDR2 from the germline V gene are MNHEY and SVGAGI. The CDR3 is CASSYDGTSGTTQYF. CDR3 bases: TGTGCCAGCAGTTACGATGGGACTAGCGGGACTACGCAGTATTTT.

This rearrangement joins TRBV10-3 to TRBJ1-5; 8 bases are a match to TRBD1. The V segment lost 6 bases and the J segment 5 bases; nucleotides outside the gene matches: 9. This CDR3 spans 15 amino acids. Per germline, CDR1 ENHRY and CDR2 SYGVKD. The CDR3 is CAIRATGGFDQPQHF. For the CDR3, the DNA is TGTGCCATCAGGGCCACAGGGGGATTCGATCAGCCCCAGCATTTT.

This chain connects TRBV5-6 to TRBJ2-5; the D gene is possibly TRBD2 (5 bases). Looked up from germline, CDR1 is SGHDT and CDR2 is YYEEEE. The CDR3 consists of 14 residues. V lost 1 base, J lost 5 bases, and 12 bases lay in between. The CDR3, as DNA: TGTGCCAGCAGCTTGTACGTCGGCGGGGAGACCCAGTACTTC. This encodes CASSLYVGGETQYF.

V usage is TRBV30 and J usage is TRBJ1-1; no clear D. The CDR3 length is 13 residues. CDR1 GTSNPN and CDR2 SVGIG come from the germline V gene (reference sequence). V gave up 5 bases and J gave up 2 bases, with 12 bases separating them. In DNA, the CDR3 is TGTGCCTGGGCCCCTTGGGCCAACACTGAAGCTTTCTTT. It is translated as CAWAPWANTEAFF.

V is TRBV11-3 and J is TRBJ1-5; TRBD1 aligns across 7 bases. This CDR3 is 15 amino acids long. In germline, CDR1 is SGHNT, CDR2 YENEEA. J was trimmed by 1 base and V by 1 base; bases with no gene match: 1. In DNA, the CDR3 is TGTGCCAGCAGCTTAGGACAGGGCAGCAATCAGCCCCAGCATTTT. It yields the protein CASSLGQGSNQPQHF.

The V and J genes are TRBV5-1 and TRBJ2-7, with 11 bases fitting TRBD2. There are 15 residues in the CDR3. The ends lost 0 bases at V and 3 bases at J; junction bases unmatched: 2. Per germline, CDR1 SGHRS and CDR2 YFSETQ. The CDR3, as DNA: TGCGCCAGCAGCTTGGTTACTAGCGGGGGCTACGAGCAGTACTTC. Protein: CASSLVTSGGYEQYF.

CDR3: CASSTGRGYEQYF. CDR3 bases: TGTGCCAGCAGCACCGGACGGGGCTACGAGCAGTACTTC. V usage is TRBV27 and J usage is TRBJ2-7, with a possible D match to TRBD2 (5 bases). CDR3 size: 13 residues. V was trimmed by 6 bases and J by 3 bases, leaving 12 bases between them. CDR1 and CDR2 from the germline V gene are MNHEY and SMNVEV (reference sequence).

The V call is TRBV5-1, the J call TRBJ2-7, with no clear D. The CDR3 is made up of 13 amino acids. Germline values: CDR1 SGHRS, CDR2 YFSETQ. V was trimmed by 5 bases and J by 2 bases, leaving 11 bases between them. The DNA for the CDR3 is TGCGCCAGCAGTGGTGCGTTGACCTACGAGCAGTACTTC. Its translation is CASSGALTYEQYF.

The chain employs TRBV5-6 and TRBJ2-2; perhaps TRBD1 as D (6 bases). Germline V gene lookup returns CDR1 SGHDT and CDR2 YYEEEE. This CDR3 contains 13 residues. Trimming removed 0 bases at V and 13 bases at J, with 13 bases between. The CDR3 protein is CASSLAAGEGLFF. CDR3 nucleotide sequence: TGTGCCAGCAGCTTGGCCGCAGGGGAAGGGCTGTTTTTT.

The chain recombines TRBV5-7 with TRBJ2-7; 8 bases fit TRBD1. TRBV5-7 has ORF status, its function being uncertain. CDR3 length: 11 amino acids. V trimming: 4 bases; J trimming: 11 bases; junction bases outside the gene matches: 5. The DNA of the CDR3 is TGTGCCAGCAGCCTTAGACAGGGGAAGTACTTC. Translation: CASSLRQGKYF.

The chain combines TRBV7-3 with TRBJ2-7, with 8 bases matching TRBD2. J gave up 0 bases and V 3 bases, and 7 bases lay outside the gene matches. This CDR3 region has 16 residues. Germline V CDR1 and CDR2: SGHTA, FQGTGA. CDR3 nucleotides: TGTGCCAGCAGCTTGGATGTAGCGGGGAGCTCCTACGAGCAGTACTTC. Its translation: CASSLDVAGSSYEQYF. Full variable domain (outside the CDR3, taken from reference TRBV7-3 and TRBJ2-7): GAGVSQTPSNKVTEKGKYVELRCDPISGHTALYWYRQSLGQGPEFLIYFQGTGAADDSGLPNDRFFAVRPEGSVSTLKIQRTERGDSAVYLCASSLDVAGSSYEQYFGPGTRLTVT.

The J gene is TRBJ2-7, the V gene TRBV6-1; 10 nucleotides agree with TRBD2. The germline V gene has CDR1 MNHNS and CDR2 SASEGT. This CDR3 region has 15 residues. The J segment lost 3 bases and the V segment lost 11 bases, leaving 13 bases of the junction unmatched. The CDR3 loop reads CAVPGTSETFYEQYF. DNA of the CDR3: TGTGCCGTCCCCGGGACTAGCGAGACGTTCTACGAGCAGTACTTC.

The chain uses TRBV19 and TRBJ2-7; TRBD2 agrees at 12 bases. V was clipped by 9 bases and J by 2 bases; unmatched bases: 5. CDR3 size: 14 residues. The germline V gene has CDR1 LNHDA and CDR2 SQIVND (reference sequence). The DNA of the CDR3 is TGTGCCAGCAAACCTAGCGGGAGGGCCTACGAGCAGTACTTC. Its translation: CASKPSGRAYEQYF.

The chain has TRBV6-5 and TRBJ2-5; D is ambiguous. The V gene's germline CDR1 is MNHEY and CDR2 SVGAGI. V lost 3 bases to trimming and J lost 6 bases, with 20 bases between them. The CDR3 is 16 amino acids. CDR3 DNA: TGTGCCAGCAGTTATGATCTTTCACTACCCCCCAAGACCCAGTACTTC. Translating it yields CASSYDLSLPPKTQYF.